This passage covers 16 T cell receptor beta chains from one sample sequenced in a study of CD8+ T cells in alopecia areata. It was cDNA, reverse transcribed from extracted RNA, that served as the sequencing template. The assay was immunoSEQ multiplex PCR, and TCRdb's table has in-frame clones only and misses some. The repertoire has more than 75,000 clones, 41% of them found once; the top ten carry 1% to 1.5%. The sample comprised CD4+ T cells sorted from blood. The receptors shown here come from a human donor with alopecia areata.

This chain connects TRBV29-1 to TRBJ2-7; D is perhaps TRBD1 or TRBD2 (5 bases each). The V gene lost 6 bases and the J gene lost 4 bases, with 16 bases spanning the gap. CDR1 is SQVTM and CDR2 is ANQGSEA in the germline V gene. The CDR3 has 13 amino acids. CDR3 coding DNA: TGCAGCGTAGAGGGGTCAGGAGCTTACGAGCAGTACTTC. Translated, it gives CSVEGSGAYEQYF.

The CDR3 sequence: CAWSVRTGVRNSPLHF. CDR3 nucleotides: TGTGCCTGGAGTGTACGGACAGGGGTTCGGAATTCACCCCTCCACTTT. The rearrangement links TRBV30 to TRBJ1-6; 9 positions match TRBD1. J gave up 7 bases and V 0 bases, and 7 bases lay outside the gene matches. From germline, CDR1 is GTSNPN and CDR2 SVGIG (reference sequence). This CDR3 comprises 16 residues.

Here the CDR3 reads CAWSRGVTDIAKNIQYF. DNA for the CDR3: TGTGCCTGGAGTCGCGGTGTTACTGATATAGCCAAAAACATTCAGTACTTC. This chain joins TRBV30 and TRBJ2-4; D gene unclear. In germline, CDR1 is GTSNPN, CDR2 SVGIG (reference sequence). The length of the CDR3 is 17 residues. Trimming cost V 2 bases and J 0 bases, with 17 bases left between them.

This clone was counted only a few times. In nucleotides, the CDR3 is TGTGCCAGCAGCTTCAACCAAGCGGGGGCCAACGTCCTGACTTTC. Its protein is CASSFNQAGANVLTF. This chain uses TRBV7-8 with TRBJ2-6; D not certain. CDR1 is SGHVS and CDR2 is FQNEAQ in the germline V gene. Trimming took off 3 bases at V and 4 bases at J, with 10 bases between the two ends. The CDR3 runs 15 residues.

The rearrangement joins TRBV5-4 to TRBJ1-2, with D uncertain. The V gene's germline CDR1 is SGHNT and CDR2 YYREEE (reference sequence). The CDR3 is 11 amino acids. V lost 0 bases, J lost 5 bases, and 2 bases lay in between. The CDR3 DNA follows: TGTGCCAGCAGCTTGGGTTATGGCTACACCTTC. As protein: CASSLGYGYTF.

DNA for the CDR3: TGCGCCAGCAGCTTGGGAAGACACGGGGCGAACACCGGGGAGCTGTTTTTT. This encodes CASSLGRHGANTGELFF. This chain joins TRBV5-1 and TRBJ2-2, with D possibly being TRBD2 (5 bases). The V end was cut by 0 bases, the J end by 0 bases, with 12 bases between. From germline, CDR1 is SGHRS and CDR2 YFSETQ. The CDR3 is 17 amino acids.

The gene calls are TRBV9 and TRBJ2-3; possibly TRBD2 for D (5 bases). CDR3 length: 15 amino acids. Deletions cut 0 bases from V and 0 bases from J, with 8 bases between. Germline assignment: CDR1 SGDLS and CDR2 YYNGEE. The CDR3 DNA sequence: TGTGCCAGCAGCGTAGGCGGGTTGAGCACAGATACGCAGTATTTT. Translated: CASSVGGLSTDTQYF.

This clone came up a few times. V and J are TRBV2 and TRBJ1-5; weak D call: TRBD1 (6 bases). Germline values: CDR1 SNHLY, CDR2 FYNNEI. V lost 5 bases, J lost 1 base, and 12 bases lay in between. The CDR3 contains 15 residues. This CDR3 reads CASSWVGGSNQPQHF. The CDR3 DNA reads as TGTGCCAGCAGTTGGGTCGGGGGCAGCAATCAGCCCCAGCATTTT.

In its sample, this clone was seen once. This chain connects TRBV29-1 to TRBJ2-7, with 11 bases lining up with TRBD1. In germline, CDR1 is SQVTM, CDR2 ANQGSEA. J lost 4 bases, V lost 6 bases, and 14 bases had no gene match. The CDR3 runs 16 residues. The CDR3: CSVRATGTGGSYEQYF. CDR3 sequence (DNA): TGCAGCGTCCGGGCAACCGGGACAGGGGGTTCGTACGAGCAGTACTTC.

The V and J genes are TRBV18 and TRBJ1-2; TRBD1 is a possible D gene (5 bases). The germline V and J ends were trimmed by 5 bases and 8 bases, with 24 bases remaining between them. Germline V CDR1 and CDR2: KGHSH, LQKENI. CDR3 length: 16 residues. DNA for the CDR3: TGTGCCAGCTCAGCAACCTCCCGCGGGGGACTCCGAGGCTACACCTTC. Translation gives CASSATSRGGLRGYTF.

The chain uses TRBV5-6 and TRBJ2-5, with a tentative D call TRBD1 (6 bases). From germline, CDR1 is SGHDT and CDR2 YYEEEE. V shed 2 bases and J shed 0 bases, with 11 bases lying between them. The CDR3 length is 15 residues. This chain's CDR3 is CASSFDRRYQETQYF. The DNA of the CDR3 is TGTGCCAGCAGCTTTGACAGGAGATACCAAGAGACCCAGTACTTC.

This clone was picked up a small number of times. This rearrangement joins TRBV15 to TRBJ2-7; the D gene is possibly TRBD1 (6 bases). With 11 bases removed from V and 2 bases from J, the gap between germline ends came to 16 bases. The CDR3 runs to 13 residues. The V gene's germline CDR1 is LNHNV and CDR2 YYDKDF (reference sequence). The CDR3 DNA reads TGTGCCGCGAGCCGGGACATAACCTACGAGCAGTACTTC. Translating gives CAASRDITYEQYF.

This clone was seen more than once but under ten times. CDR3 nucleotide sequence: TGTGCCAGCAGTCCCCGGACAGTTGAGACCCAGTACTTC. Amino acids: CASSPRTVETQYF. V gene TRBV5-5 combines with J gene TRBJ2-5; D perhaps matches TRBD1 (6 bases). Trimming took 5 bases from V and 5 from J, leaving 13 bases between them. The germline CDR1 and CDR2 sequences are SGHKS and YYEKEE (reference sequence). The CDR3 covers 13 residues.

The gene calls are TRBV30 and TRBJ2-7, with 12 bases aligning to TRBD1. The CDR3 has 15 residues. In germline, CDR1 is GTSNPN, CDR2 SVGIG (reference sequence). J was trimmed by 6 bases and V by 0 bases; bases with no gene match: 6. The CDR3 region is CAWSVLGTGGFEQYF. The CDR3 coding sequence is TGTGCCTGGAGTGTACTTGGGACAGGGGGCTTCGAGCAGTACTTC. Full variable domain (outside the CDR3, taken from reference TRBV30 and TRBJ2-7): SQTIHQWPATLVQPVGSPLSLECTVEGTSNPNLYWYRQAAGRGLQLLFYSVGIGQISSEVPQNLSASRPQDRQFILSSKKLLLSDSGFYLCAWSVLGTGGFEQYFGPGTRLTVT.

The chain combines TRBV30 with TRBJ2-3, with D uncertain. The germline CDR1 and CDR2 sequences are GTSNPN and SVGIG (reference sequence). The CDR3 consists of 13 residues. V shed 0 bases and J shed 4 bases, with 8 bases lying between them. The CDR3 is CAWSVGGADTQYF. As DNA, the CDR3 is TGTGCCTGGAGTGTAGGTGGGGCAGATACGCAGTATTTT.

The V and J genes are TRBV5-6 and TRBJ1-5; D is ambiguous. The CDR3 sequence is 13 residues long. Trimming cost V 1 base and J 4 bases, with 6 bases left between them. Germline values: CDR1 SGHDT, CDR2 YYEEEE. CDR3 DNA: TGTGCCAGCAGCTTGTCTAGAAATCAGCCCCAGCATTTT. Its protein is CASSLSRNQPQHF.